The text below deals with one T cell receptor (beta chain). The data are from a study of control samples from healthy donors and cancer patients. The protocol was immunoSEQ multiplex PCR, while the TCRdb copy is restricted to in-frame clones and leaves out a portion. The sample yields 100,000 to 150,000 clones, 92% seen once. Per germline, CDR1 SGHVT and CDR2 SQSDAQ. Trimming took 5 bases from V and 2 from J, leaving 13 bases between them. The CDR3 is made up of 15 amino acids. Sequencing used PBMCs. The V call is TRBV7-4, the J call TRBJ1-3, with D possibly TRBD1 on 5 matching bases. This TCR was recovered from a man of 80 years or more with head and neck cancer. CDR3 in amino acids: CASSPQGKAGNTIYF. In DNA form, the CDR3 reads TGTGCCAGCAGCCCTCAGGGTAAGGCTGGAAACACCATATATTTT.